This TCR beta chain is from a study of CD8 T cells in Susac syndrome. Study information: Susac syndrome patients were untreated, on corticosteroids with some adding intravenous immunoglobulin, or on intravenous immunoglobulin only.

This CDR3 has 15 residues. Germline values: CDR1 KGHDR, CDR2 SFDVKD. V lost 6 bases, J lost 1 base, and 13 bases lay in between. RNA totalling about 0.45 to 1 ug underwent reverse transcription with random hexamers. TCRdb itself ran the immunoSEQ multiplex PCR reads through MiXCR, one entry per CDR3 protein. In the table there are about 210,000 distinct CDR3 sequences, about 94% of which are singletons. General observations from the study: Acknowledgment was made by the study that its TCR sequencing and HLA analysis involved a relatively small number of individuals.

To note about this clonotype: The antigen is unknown.

Sequencing of TCR beta was performed on blood CD8+ T cells and on blood CD4+ T cells. Negative isolation yielded CD8+ and CD4+ T cells; FACS enriched TEMRA cells. Sequencing used CD4+ T cells from PBMCs. This TCR derives from a human donor with Susac syndrome. The chain joins TRBV24-1 to TRBJ2-3; perhaps TRBD2 as D (7 bases). The CDR3 sequence is CATSQSGGGTDTQYF. The CDR3 coding sequence is TGTGCCACCAGTCAATCGGGGGGCGGCACAGATACGCAGTATTTT.